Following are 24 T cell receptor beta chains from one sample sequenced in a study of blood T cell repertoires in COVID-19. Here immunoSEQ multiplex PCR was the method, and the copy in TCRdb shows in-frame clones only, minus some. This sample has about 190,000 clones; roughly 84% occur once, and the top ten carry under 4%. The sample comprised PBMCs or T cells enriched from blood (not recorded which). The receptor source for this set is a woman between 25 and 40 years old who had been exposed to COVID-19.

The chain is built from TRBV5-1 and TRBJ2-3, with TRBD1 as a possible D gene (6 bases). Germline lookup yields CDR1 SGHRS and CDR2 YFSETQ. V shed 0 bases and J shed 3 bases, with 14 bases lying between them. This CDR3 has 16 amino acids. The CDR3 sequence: CASSLVTGPGTDTQYF. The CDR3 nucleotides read TGCGCCAGCAGCTTGGTCACAGGGCCGGGGACAGATACGCAGTATTTT.

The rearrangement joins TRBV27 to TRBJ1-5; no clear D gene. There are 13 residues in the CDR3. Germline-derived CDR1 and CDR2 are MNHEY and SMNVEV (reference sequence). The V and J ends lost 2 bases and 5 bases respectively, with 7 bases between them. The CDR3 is CASSLLGHQPQHF. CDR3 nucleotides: TGTGCCAGCAGTTTACTAGGCCATCAGCCCCAGCATTTT.

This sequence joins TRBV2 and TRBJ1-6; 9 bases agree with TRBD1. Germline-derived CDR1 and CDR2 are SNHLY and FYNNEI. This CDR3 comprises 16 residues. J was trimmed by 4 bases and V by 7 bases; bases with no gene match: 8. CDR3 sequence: CASTRDRDFYNSPLHF. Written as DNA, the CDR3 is TGTGCCAGCACCCGGGACAGGGATTTTTATAATTCACCCCTCCACTTT.

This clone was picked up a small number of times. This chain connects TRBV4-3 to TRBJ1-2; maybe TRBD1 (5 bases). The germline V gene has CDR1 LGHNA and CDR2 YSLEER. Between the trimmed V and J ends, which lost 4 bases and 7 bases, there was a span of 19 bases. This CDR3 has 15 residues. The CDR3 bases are TGCGCCAGCAGCCCCAAGGGGTCCGGATTTGGTGGCTACACCTTC. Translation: CASSPKGSGFGGYTF.

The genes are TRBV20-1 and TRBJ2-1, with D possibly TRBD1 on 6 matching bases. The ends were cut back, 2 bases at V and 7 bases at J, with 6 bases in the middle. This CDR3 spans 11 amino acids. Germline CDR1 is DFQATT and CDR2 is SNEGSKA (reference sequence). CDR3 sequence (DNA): TGCAGTGCTAGAAGGGGGAATGAGCAGTTCTTC. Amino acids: CSARRGNEQFF.

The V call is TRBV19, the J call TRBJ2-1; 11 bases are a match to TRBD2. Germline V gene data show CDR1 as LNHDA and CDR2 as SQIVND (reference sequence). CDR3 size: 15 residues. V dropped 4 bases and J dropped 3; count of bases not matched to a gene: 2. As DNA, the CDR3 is TGTGCCAGTAGTAACCTAGCGGGGGGCTACAATGAGCAGTTCTTC. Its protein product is CASSNLAGGYNEQFF.

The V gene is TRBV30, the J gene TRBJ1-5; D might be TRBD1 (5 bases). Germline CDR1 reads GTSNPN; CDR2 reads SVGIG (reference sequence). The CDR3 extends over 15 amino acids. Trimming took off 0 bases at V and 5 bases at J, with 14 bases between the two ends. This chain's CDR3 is CAWSVLIGGDQPQHF. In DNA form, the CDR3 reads TGTGCCTGGAGTGTACTAATCGGGGGAGATCAGCCCCAGCATTTT.

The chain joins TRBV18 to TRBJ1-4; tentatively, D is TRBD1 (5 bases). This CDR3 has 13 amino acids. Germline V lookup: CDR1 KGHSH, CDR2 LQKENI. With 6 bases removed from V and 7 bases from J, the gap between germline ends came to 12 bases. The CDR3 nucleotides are TGTGCCAGCTCCCAGCAGGGTAGTGAAAAACTGTTTTTT. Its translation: CASSQQGSEKLFF.

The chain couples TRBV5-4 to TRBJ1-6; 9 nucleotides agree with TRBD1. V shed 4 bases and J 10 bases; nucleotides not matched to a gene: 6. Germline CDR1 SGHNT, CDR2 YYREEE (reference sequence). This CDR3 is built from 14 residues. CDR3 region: CASSTGQGLSPLHF. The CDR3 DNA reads TGTGCCAGCAGCACCGGACAGGGGCTGTCACCCCTCCACTTT.

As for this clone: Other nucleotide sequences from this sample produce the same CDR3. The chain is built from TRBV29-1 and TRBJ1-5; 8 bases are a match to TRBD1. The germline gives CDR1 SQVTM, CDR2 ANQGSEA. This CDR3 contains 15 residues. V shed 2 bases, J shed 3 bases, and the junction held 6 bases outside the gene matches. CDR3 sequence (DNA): TGCAGCGTTGAAATGACAGGGGAACCCAATCAGCCCCAGCATTTT. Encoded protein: CSVEMTGEPNQPQHF.

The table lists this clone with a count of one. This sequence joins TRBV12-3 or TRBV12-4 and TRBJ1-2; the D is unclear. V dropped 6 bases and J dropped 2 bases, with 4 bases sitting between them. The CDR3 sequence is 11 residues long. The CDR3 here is CASSLNYGYTF. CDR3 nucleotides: TGTGCCAGCAGCCTCAACTATGGCTACACCTTC.

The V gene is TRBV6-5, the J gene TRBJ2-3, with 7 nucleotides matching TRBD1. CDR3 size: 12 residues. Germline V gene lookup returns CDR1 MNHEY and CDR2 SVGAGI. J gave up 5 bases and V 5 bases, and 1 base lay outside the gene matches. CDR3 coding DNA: TGTGCCAGCAGTCGGGACAGAGATACGCAGTATTTT. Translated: CASSRDRDTQYF.

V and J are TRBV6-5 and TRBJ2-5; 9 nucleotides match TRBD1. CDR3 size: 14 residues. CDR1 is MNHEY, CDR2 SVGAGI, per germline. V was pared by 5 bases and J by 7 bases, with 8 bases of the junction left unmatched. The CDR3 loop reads CASSPSGQGATQYF. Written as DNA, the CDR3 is TGTGCCAGCAGTCCGTCGGGACAGGGAGCGACCCAGTACTTC.

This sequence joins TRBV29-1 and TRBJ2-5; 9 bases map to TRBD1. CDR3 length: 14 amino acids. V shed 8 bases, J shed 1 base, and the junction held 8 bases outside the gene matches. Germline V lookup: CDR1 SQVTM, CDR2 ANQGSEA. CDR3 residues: CSILDRGFQETQYF. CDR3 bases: TGCAGCATTCTAGACAGGGGGTTCCAAGAGACCCAGTACTTC.

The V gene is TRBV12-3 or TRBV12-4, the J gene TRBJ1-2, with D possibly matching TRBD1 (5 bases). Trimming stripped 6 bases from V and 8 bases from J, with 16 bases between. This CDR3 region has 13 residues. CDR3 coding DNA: TGTGCCAGCAGCATGTGGGGGGATGGCGGCTACACCTTC. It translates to CASSMWGDGGYTF.

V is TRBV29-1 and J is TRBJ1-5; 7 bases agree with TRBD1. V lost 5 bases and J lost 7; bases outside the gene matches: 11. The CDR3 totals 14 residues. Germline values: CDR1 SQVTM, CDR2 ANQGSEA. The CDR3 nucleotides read TGCAGCGTTATCACTGGTGCAGGGGGACAGCCCCAGCATTTT. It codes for CSVITGAGGQPQHF.

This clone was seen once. The CDR3 coding sequence is TGTGCCAGCAGCTCGTCCGGGACACACGGGGATACGCAGTATTTT. Protein product: CASSSSGTHGDTQYF. The gene calls are TRBV7-2 and TRBJ2-3; a possible D gene is TRBD1 (6 bases). Per germline, CDR1 SGHTA and CDR2 FQGNSA. The CDR3 covers 15 residues. Trimming took 4 bases from V and 6 from J, leaving 17 bases between them.

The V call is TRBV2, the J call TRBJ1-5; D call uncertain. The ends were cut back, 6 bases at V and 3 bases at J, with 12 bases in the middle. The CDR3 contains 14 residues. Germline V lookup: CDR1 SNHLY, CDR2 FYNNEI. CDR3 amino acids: CASRTWALNQPQHF. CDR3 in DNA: TGTGCCAGCAGAACCTGGGCCCTCAATCAGCCCCAGCATTTT.

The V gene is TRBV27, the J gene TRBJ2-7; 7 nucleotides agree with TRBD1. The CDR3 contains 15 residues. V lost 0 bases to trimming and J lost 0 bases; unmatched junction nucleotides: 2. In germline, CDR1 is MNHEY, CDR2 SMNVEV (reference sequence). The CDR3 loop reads CASSLSRDSSYEQYF. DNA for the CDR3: TGTGCCAGCAGTTTATCGAGGGACAGCTCCTACGAGCAGTACTTC.

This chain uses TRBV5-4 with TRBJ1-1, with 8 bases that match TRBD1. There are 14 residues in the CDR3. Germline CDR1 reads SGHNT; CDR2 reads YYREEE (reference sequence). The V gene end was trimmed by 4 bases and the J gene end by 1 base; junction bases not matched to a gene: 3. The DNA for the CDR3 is TGTGCCAGCAGCCGTGGACAGGGGAACACTGAAGCTTTCTTT. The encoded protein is CASSRGQGNTEAFF.

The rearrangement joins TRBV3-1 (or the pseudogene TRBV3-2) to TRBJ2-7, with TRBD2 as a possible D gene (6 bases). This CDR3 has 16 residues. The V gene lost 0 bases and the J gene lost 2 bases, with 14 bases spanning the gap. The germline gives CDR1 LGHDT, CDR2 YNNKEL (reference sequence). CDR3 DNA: TGTGCCAGCAGCCAAGATCTCGGGACTGGGACCTACGAGCAGTACTTC. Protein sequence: CASSQDLGTGTYEQYF.

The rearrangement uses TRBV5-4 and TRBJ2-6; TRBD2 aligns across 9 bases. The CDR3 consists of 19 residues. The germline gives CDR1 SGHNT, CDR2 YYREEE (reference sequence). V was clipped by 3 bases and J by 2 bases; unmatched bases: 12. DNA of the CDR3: TGTGCCAGCAGCTCTCAGCGGGGGGCGCGGTTCACTGGGGCCAACGTCCTGACTTTC. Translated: CASSSQRGARFTGANVLTF.

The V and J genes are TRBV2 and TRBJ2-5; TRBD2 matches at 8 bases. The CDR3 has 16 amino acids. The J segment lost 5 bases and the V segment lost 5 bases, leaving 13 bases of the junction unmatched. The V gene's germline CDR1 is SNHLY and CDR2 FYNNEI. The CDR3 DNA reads TGTGCCAGCAGTCCGCGGGGTAGCGGGGTACGGGAGACCCAGTACTTC. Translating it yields CASSPRGSGVRETQYF.

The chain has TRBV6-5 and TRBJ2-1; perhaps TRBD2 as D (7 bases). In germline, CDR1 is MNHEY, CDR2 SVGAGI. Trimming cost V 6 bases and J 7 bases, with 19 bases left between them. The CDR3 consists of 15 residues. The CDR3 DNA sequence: TGTGCCAGCAGACCCCTGGCGGGGGCGGGAAATGAGCAGTTCTTC. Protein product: CASRPLAGAGNEQFF.